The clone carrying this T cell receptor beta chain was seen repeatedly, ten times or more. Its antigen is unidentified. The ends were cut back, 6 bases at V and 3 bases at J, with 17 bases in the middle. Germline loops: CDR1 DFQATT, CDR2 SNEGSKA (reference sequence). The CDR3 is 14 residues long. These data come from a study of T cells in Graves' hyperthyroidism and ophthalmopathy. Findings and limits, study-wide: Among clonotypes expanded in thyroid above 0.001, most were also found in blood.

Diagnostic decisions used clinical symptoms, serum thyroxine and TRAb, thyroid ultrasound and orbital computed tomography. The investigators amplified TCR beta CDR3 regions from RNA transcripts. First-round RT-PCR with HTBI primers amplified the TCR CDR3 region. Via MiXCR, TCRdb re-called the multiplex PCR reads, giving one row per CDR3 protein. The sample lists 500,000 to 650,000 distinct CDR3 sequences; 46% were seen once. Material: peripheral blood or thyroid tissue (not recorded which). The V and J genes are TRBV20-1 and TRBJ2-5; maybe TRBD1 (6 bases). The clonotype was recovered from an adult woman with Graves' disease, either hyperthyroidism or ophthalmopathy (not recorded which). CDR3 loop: CSAHQGLTKETQYF. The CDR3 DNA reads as TGCAGTGCGCATCAGGGGCTAACCAAAGAGACCCAGTACTTC.